One sample yielded the 19 T cell receptor beta chains listed below, sequenced in a study of blood T cell repertoires in COVID-19. Here immunoSEQ multiplex PCR was the method, and the copy in TCRdb shows in-frame clones only, minus some. The sample includes around 88,000 clones, over 90% of them seen just once. Material for sequencing was peripheral blood. All receptors come from a man in his 60s with acute or convalescent COVID-19.

The gene calls are TRBV7-8 and TRBJ1-1, with D possibly being TRBD1 (5 bases). V lost 1 base and J 0 bases, leaving 12 bases between the germline ends. Germline CDR1 and CDR2: SGHVS and FQNEAQ. The CDR3 length is 16 residues. CDR3 loop: CASSLDFPGLNTEAFF. The CDR3 nucleotides read TGTGCCAGCAGCTTAGACTTTCCAGGGCTGAACACTGAAGCTTTCTTT.

In this sample, this clone turned up once. The rearrangement links TRBV19 to TRBJ1-3, with D hard to call. The CDR3 is made up of 15 amino acids. Germline-derived CDR1 and CDR2 are LNHDA and SQIVND (reference sequence). V shed 2 bases and J shed 0 bases, with 8 bases lying between them. The CDR3 loop is CASSISSNSGNTIYF. In DNA form, the CDR3 reads TGTGCCAGTAGTATATCCAGTAACTCTGGAAACACCATATATTTT.

V gene TRBV4-1 combines with J gene TRBJ1-3; a possible D gene is TRBD1 (6 bases). Per germline, CDR1 MGHRA and CDR2 YSYEKL. V shed 1 base and J shed 0 bases, with 7 bases lying between them. The CDR3 contains 15 residues. CDR3 protein: CASSQVGGSGNTIYF. Written as DNA, the CDR3 is TGCGCCAGCAGCCAAGTAGGGGGCTCTGGAAACACCATATATTTT.

The rearrangement uses TRBV20-1 and TRBJ1-3; D not resolved. Per the germline V gene, CDR1 is DFQATT and CDR2 is SNEGSKA (reference sequence). V lost 5 bases, J lost 0 bases, and 2 bases lay in between. There are 11 residues in the CDR3. The CDR3 is CSARSGNTIYF. In DNA, the CDR3 is TGCAGTGCTCGCTCTGGAAACACCATATATTTT.

The rearrangement uses TRBV7-2 and TRBJ1-6; D gene uncertain. V was clipped by 5 bases and J by 13 bases, with 12 bases between them. The CDR3 has 12 amino acids. Germline-derived CDR1 and CDR2 are SGHTA and FQGNSA. In DNA, the CDR3 is TGTGCCAGCAGCGGAGGCCACCTTCCCCTCCACTTT. Protein sequence: CASSGGHLPLHF.

The CDR3 bases are TGTGCCAGCAGAACAAAGCGGGACTCCTACAATGAGCAGTTCTTC. As protein: CASRTKRDSYNEQFF. The J gene is TRBJ2-1, the V gene TRBV27; 7 nucleotides line up with TRBD2. The CDR3 spans 15 residues. Germline V gene data show CDR1 as MNHEY and CDR2 as SMNVEV (reference sequence). Trimming removed 6 bases from V and 0 bases from J; junction bases left unmatched: 5.

The chain joins TRBV10-3 to TRBJ1-2, with TRBD1 matching over 8 bases. CDR3 size: 15 residues. The germline V gene has CDR1 ENHRY and CDR2 SYGVKD. Unmatched junction bases numbered 9, after V lost 5 bases and J lost 4 bases. The CDR3 coding sequence is TGTGCCATCAGTCCCGACAGGGGTCGGGGCTATGGCTACACCTTC. Protein product: CAISPDRGRGYGYTF.

Comment on this clone: A junction end diverges from the germline sequence, so it may reflect a read error. V usage is TRBV5-6 and J usage is TRBJ2-4; the D gene is possibly TRBD1 (7 bases). The germline V gene has CDR1 SGHDT and CDR2 YYEEEE. CDR3 length: 13 residues. The CDR3 coding sequence is TGTGCCAGCAGCTTGCCGACGGGACAGCCGGGGGACTTC. This codes for CASSLPTGQPGDF. The full variable domain, in which reference TRBV5-6 and TRBJ2-4 provide the parts outside the CDR3, is DAGVTQSPTHLIKTRGQQVTLRCSPKSGHDTVSWYQQALGQGPQFIFQYYEEEERQRGNFPDRFSGHQFPNYSSELNVNALLLGDSALYLCASSLPTGQPGDFGAGTRLSVL.

This sequence joins TRBV5-3 and TRBJ2-7; TRBD2 is a possible D gene (6 bases). TRBV5-3 is assigned to the ORF class and has an uncertain function. V shed 4 bases and J shed 2 bases, with 16 bases lying between them. The CDR3 runs to 15 residues. This CDR3 reads CARSLASRGTYEQYF. In DNA, the CDR3 is TGTGCCAGAAGCCTGGCCTCGCGGGGAACCTACGAGCAGTACTTC.

The chain is built from TRBV11-2 and TRBJ2-7, with a tentative D call TRBD2 (6 bases). The V gene's germline CDR1 is SGHAT and CDR2 FQNNGV. This CDR3 has 16 residues. Trimming pared 5 bases from V and 4 bases from J, leaving 21 bases between. DNA for the CDR3: TGTGCCAGCAGCCTAAGTTGGGGGACTGAGGCGTACGAGCAGTACTTC. Amino acid sequence: CASSLSWGTEAYEQYF.

The chain joins TRBV28 to TRBJ2-5; D unresolved. Germline assignment: CDR1 MDHEN and CDR2 SYDVKM. Trimming took 2 bases from V and 1 from J, leaving 8 bases between them. The CDR3 has 14 residues. This CDR3 reads CASSLEVIQETQYF. The CDR3 DNA is TGTGCCAGCAGTTTAGAGGTGATCCAAGAGACCCAGTACTTC.

The gene calls are TRBV11-2 and TRBJ1-1, with a possible D match to TRBD1 (5 bases). Germline V gene sequence: CDR1 SGHAT, CDR2 FQNNGV. V was shortened by 3 bases and J by 10 bases, with 15 bases between the two germline ends. The CDR3 length is 13 residues. The CDR3 is CASSLGRGAAAFF. The CDR3 nucleotides read TGTGCCAGCAGCTTGGGCCGTGGGGCCGCAGCTTTCTTT.

The gene calls are TRBV2 and TRBJ1-5, with TRBD1 as a possible D gene (6 bases). Germline CDR1 and CDR2: SNHLY and FYNNEI. CDR3 length: 15 amino acids. Trimming shortened V by 4 bases and J by 6 bases, and 16 bases separated the two germline ends. CDR3 sequence reads: CASSAQGPVSQPQHF. The CDR3, as DNA: TGTGCCAGCAGTGCTCAGGGGCCCGTTTCTCAGCCCCAGCATTTT.

J is TRBJ1-6 and V is TRBV4-3; 8 bases align to TRBD1. Germline V gene lookup returns CDR1 LGHNA and CDR2 YSLEER. The CDR3 spans 15 residues. V gave up 3 bases and J gave up 7 bases; unmatched junction bases: 5. The CDR3, as DNA: TGCGCCAGCAGCCAGGAGGACAGGGAAAATTCACCCCTCCACTTT. Its translation: CASSQEDRENSPLHF.

The chain is built from TRBV3-1 (or the pseudogene TRBV3-2) and TRBJ1-1; D perhaps matches TRBD1 (6 bases). Per germline, CDR1 LGHDT and CDR2 YNNKEL (reference sequence). V was trimmed by 4 bases and J by 1 base, leaving 13 bases between them. The CDR3 spans 15 residues. The CDR3 protein is CASSLSDRTNTEAFF. As DNA, the CDR3 is TGTGCCAGCAGCCTTTCCGACAGGACGAACACTGAAGCTTTCTTT.

J is TRBJ2-1 and V is TRBV24-1; a possible D gene is TRBD2 (7 bases). The germline V gene has CDR1 KGHDR and CDR2 SFDVKD. This CDR3 has 13 residues. Between the trimmed V and J ends, which lost 7 bases and 7 bases, there was a span of 13 bases. The CDR3 DNA sequence: TGTGCCACCAGGGCGGGGGCAGCTAATGAGCAGTTCTTC. It translates to CATRAGAANEQFF.

The chain has TRBV7-9 and TRBJ1-2; D may be TRBD1 (5 bases). CDR3 size: 14 residues. Germline loops: CDR1 SEHNR, CDR2 FQNEAQ (reference sequence). Trimming stripped 7 bases from V and 1 base from J, with 13 bases between. The CDR3 bases are TGTGCCAGCACGGGGTCAGGGTTTAACTATGGCTACACCTTC. This sequence encodes CASTGSGFNYGYTF.

CDR3 DNA sequence: TGTGCCAGCAGCCAAGATCTTAGTTCACCCCTCCACTTT. This gives the protein CASSQDLSSPLHF. This sequence joins TRBV14 and TRBJ1-6; D is unresolved. V lost 0 bases and J lost 9, with 6 bases in between. The CDR3 is 13 amino acids. CDR1 is SGHDN and CDR2 is FVKESK in the germline V gene.

This rearrangement joins TRBV7-9 to TRBJ1-5, with D unclear. Germline V gene sequence: CDR1 SEHNR, CDR2 FQNEAQ (reference sequence). This CDR3 is 14 amino acids long. With 6 bases removed from V and 1 base from J, the gap between germline ends came to 10 bases. The CDR3 here is CASSFGNSNQPQHF. In DNA form, the CDR3 reads TGTGCCAGCAGTTTCGGGAACAGCAATCAGCCCCAGCATTTT.